The rows below give T cell receptor beta chains drawn from one sample of a study of technical replicates of blood from several donors. Repertoires were generated with immunoSEQ multiplex PCR, while TCRdb's copy carries only in-frame clones and drops some. The table shows around 100,000 clones, with about 94% occurring only once. Material for sequencing was T cells isolated from PBMCs. Source of these receptors: a human donor in good health. Both conserved end residues are part of each CDR3. The D gene is left open where the match is weak. Not all rows give a size; the values are once, few, many and, for expanded clones, a class.

V	size	D	J	CDR3	DNA
TRBV27	NA	NA	TRBJ2-2	CASSLFRGARTRSGELFF	TGTGCCAGCAGTTTATTCAGGGGCGCAAGGACGCGTAGCGGGGAGCTGTTTTTT
TRBV4-1	NA	NA	TRBJ1-3	CASSQDKITIYF	TGCGCCAGCAGCCAAGATAAAATCACCATATATTTT
TRBV11-2	NA	NA	TRBJ2-5	CASSFNGFQETQYF	TGTGCCAGCAGCTTTAACGGGTTCCAAGAGACCCAGTACTTC
TRBV27	NA	NA	TRBJ1-5	CASSLGGFFNQPQHF	TGTGCCAGCAGTTTAGGGGGGTTTTTCAATCAGCCCCAGCATTTT
TRBV30	NA	NA	TRBJ2-7	CAWSPREEQYF	TGTGCCTGGAGTCCCCGGGAAGAGCAGTACTTC
TRBV30	NA	NA	TRBJ1-2	CAGRWSYGYTF	TGTGCCGGCAGGTGGTCCTATGGCTACACCTTC
TRBV20-1	NA	NA	TRBJ2-7	CSAGGGEQYF	TGCAGTGCCGGTGGTGGCGAGCAGTACTTC
TRBV27	NA	TRBD2	TRBJ2-1	CASASLAGVGREQFF	TGTGCCAGCGCCTCTCTAGCGGGGGTGGGTCGTGAGCAGTTCTTC
TRBV30	few	NA	TRBJ1-1	CAWTRGVNTEAFF	TGTGCCTGGACCCGGGGGGTGAACACTGAAGCTTTCTTT
TRBV29-1	once	NA	TRBJ1-2	CSVEDRGGLGGYTF	TGCAGCGTTGAAGATCGAGGAGGTCTAGGGGGCTACACCTTC
TRBV5-1	NA	NA	TRBJ1-1	CASTLVDGRNTEAFF	TGCGCCAGCACCCTAGTCGACGGAAGGAACACTGAAGCTTTCTTT
TRBV29-1	NA	NA	TRBJ1-4	CSVAGDNEKLFF	TGCAGCGTTGCGGGGGACAATGAAAAACTGTTTTTT
TRBV5-8	NA	TRBD1	TRBJ1-2	CASSLRGAGGVGYGYTF	TGTGCCAGCAGCTTGAGAGGGGCAGGGGGCGTGGGTTATGGCTACACCTTC
TRBV14	NA	TRBD2	TRBJ2-7	CASSLWTSGREYF	TGTGCCAGCAGCCTCTGGACTAGCGGGAGGGAGTACTTC
TRBV27	NA	NA	TRBJ2-3	CASSLARWDTQYF	TGTGCCAGCAGTTTAGCCCGGTGGGATACGCAGTATTTT
TRBV4-1	NA	TRBD2	TRBJ2-1	CASSQDRVESGRDGDEQFF	TGCGCCAGCAGCCAAGATCGCGTAGAAAGCGGGAGGGACGGGGATGAGCAGTTCTTC
TRBV2	NA	NA	TRBJ1-2	CASSEFGYGYTF	TGTGCCAGCAGTGAATTCGGCTATGGCTACACCTTC
TRBV5-1	NA	NA	TRBJ1-2	CASSLPDRRYGYTF	TGCGCCAGCAGCTTGCCTGACAGGAGATATGGCTACACCTTC
TRBV6-5	NA	TRBD1	TRBJ2-7	CASSLDGQGFYEQYF	TGTGCCAGCAGTTTAGATGGACAGGGGTTCTACGAGCAGTACTTC
TRBV27	NA	NA	TRBJ2-3	CASGSRYGMDTQYF	TGTGCCAGCGGGTCTAGGTACGGTATGGATACGCAGTATTTT
TRBV28	NA	TRBD2	TRBJ2-5	CASSPGLAGAPQETQYF	TGTGCCAGCAGTCCCGGCCTAGCGGGAGCCCCACAAGAGACCCAGTACTTC
TRBV4-2	NA	TRBD2	TRBJ2-7	CASSHLWEGARYEQYF	TGTGCCAGCAGCCACCTATGGGAGGGAGCTCGCTACGAGCAGTACTTC
TRBV10-3	NA	TRBD1	TRBJ2-2	CATAGTGGTGELFF	TGTGCCACAGCGGGGACAGGGGGAACCGGGGAGCTGTTTTTT
TRBV9	NA	NA	TRBJ1-1	CASSVSLELPNTEAFF	TGTGCCAGCAGCGTAAGTCTGGAGCTACCGAACACTGAAGCTTTCTTT
TRBV27	NA	TRBD2	TRBJ2-1	CASKKAGVRDNEQFF	TGTGCCAGTAAAAAAGCGGGAGTCAGGGACAATGAGCAGTTCTTC
TRBV7-6	NA	TRBD2	TRBJ2-1	CASSLLAGIIYNEQFF	TGTGCCAGCAGCTTACTAGCGGGTATTATCTACAATGAGCAGTTCTTC
TRBV6-1	NA	TRBD1	TRBJ1-1	CASSETGVGITEAFF	TGTGCCAGCAGTGAAACAGGGGTGGGAATCACTGAAGCTTTCTTT
TRBV6-4	once	NA	TRBJ1-1	CASSATGEGTEAFF	TGTGCCAGCAGTGCGACGGGGGAAGGGACTGAAGCTTTCTTT
TRBV4-2	NA	TRBD2	TRBJ2-2	CASSLSGRDTGELFF	TGTGCCAGCAGCCTTAGCGGGAGGGACACCGGGGAGCTGTTTTTT
TRBV19	once	TRBD1	TRBJ2-7	CASSIHRQGPYEQYF	TGTGCCAGTAGTATACACCGACAGGGCCCCTACGAGCAGTACTTC
TRBV27	few	NA	TRBJ1-1	CASSLGTGGSSEAFF	TGTGCCAGCAGTTTAGGAACCGGGGGGTCTAGTGAAGCTTTCTTT
TRBV7-2	NA	NA	TRBJ2-1	CASSQLSPLAWFF	TGTGCCAGCAGCCAACTTAGCCCACTAGCCTGGTTCTTC
TRBV5-1	NA	NA	TRBJ1-2	CASSLGLGGRYYGYTF	TGCGCCAGCAGCTTGGGACTAGGCGGACGGTACTATGGCTACACCTTC
TRBV11-2	once	NA	TRBJ2-7	CASSPGGRGRMDEQYF	TGTGCCAGCAGCCCGGGGGGGAGGGGGCGGATGGACGAGCAGTACTTC
TRBV30	NA	NA	TRBJ2-5	CAWSMNRRETQYF	TGTGCCTGGAGTATGAACAGAAGGGAGACCCAGTACTTC
TRBV7-9	NA	NA	TRBJ1-1	CASSLPSIAGPVKTEAFF	TGTGCCAGCAGCTTACCCAGCATAGCCGGCCCTGTGAAAACTGAAGCTTTCTTT
TRBV19	NA	NA	TRBJ2-7	CASSLQVSYEQYF	TGTGCCAGTAGTTTGCAGGTCTCCTACGAGCAGTACTTC
TRBV19	NA	TRBD1	TRBJ1-2	CASSRDRSNYGYTF	TGTGCCAGTAGCAGGGACAGATCTAACTATGGCTACACCTTC
TRBV4-1	once	TRBD1	TRBJ1-1	CASSPLEGAHEAFF	TGCGCCAGCAGCCCACTGGAGGGGGCTCATGAAGCTTTCTTT
TRBV6-5	few	NA	TRBJ2-7	CASSPTGSYEQYF	TGTGCCAGCAGCCCAACAGGGTCCTACGAGCAGTACTTC
TRBV9	NA	TRBD1	TRBJ2-3	CASRVGQGITDTQYF	TGTGCCAGCAGGGTGGGACAGGGGATCACAGATACGCAGTATTTT
TRBV6-1	NA	TRBD2	TRBJ2-3	CASSEETSGGKDTQYF	TGTGCCAGCAGTGAAGAAACTAGCGGGGGAAAGGATACGCAGTATTTT
TRBV5-6	NA	TRBD2	TRBJ2-5	CASSQGLAGPLLETQYF	TGTGCCAGCAGCCAGGGACTAGCGGGACCCCTCTTAGAGACCCAGTACTTC
TRBV7-2	NA	TRBD2	TRBJ2-1	CASSLTTRLAVENEQFF	TGTGCCAGCAGCTTAACCACTCGGCTAGCGGTGGAAAATGAGCAGTTCTTC
TRBV28	NA	NA	TRBJ2-7	CASRTRPVYEQYF	TGTGCCAGCAGGACTAGACCGGTCTACGAGCAGTACTTC
TRBV19	NA	TRBD1	TRBJ1-2	CASTQMTGGNGYTF	TGTGCCAGCACCCAAATGACAGGGGGAAATGGCTACACCTTC
TRBV13	NA	NA	TRBJ2-1	CASRILGNEQFF	TGTGCCAGCAGAATACTCGGGAATGAGCAGTTCTTC
TRBV11-2	NA	TRBD1	TRBJ2-7	CASSAGGQGNNEQYF	TGTGCCAGCAGCGCAGGGGGACAGGGGAACAACGAGCAGTACTTC
TRBV15	NA	NA	TRBJ2-3	CATSRVASITDTQYF	TGTGCCACCAGCAGAGTAGCTAGCATAACAGATACGCAGTATTTT
TRBV5-5	once	TRBD2	TRBJ2-1	CASTGGLAGSLYNEQFF	TGTGCCAGCACCGGAGGACTAGCGGGATCCCTCTACAATGAGCAGTTCTTC
TRBV7-2	NA	NA	TRBJ1-3	CASSSGGGARGNTIYF	TGTGCCAGCAGCTCCGGCGGGGGGGCACGAGGAAACACCATATATTTT
TRBV19	NA	TRBD1	TRBJ1-2	CASSILDRGGRGYTF	TGTGCCAGTAGTATTTTGGACAGGGGGGGACGTGGCTACACCTTC
TRBV28	NA	NA	TRBJ1-2	CASRLYRVANYGYTF	TGTGCCAGCAGACTCTACAGGGTTGCTAACTATGGCTACACCTTC
TRBV11-2	NA	TRBD1	TRBJ1-2	CASSYGTGGHYGYTF	TGTGCCAGCAGCTATGGGACAGGGGGGCACTATGGCTACACCTTC
TRBV4-3	NA	NA	TRBJ1-4	CASSQGRATNEKLFF	TGCGCCAGCAGCCAAGGACGGGCAACTAATGAAAAACTGTTTTTT
TRBV5-1	NA	NA	TRBJ2-1	CASSLSEGSYNEQFF	TGCGCCAGCAGCTTGAGTGAGGGCTCCTACAATGAGCAGTTCTTC
TRBV5-1	NA	TRBD1	TRBJ2-3	CASSLALGQGQDTQYF	TGCGCCAGCAGCTTGGCCCTCGGACAGGGACAAGATACGCAGTATTTT
TRBV7-2	NA	TRBD2	TRBJ2-1	CASSLGVAGHNEQFF	TGTGCCAGCAGCTTAGGGGTAGCGGGTCACAATGAGCAGTTCTTC
TRBV5-1	NA	TRBD1	TRBJ2-1	CASSLARGPEQFF	TGCGCCAGCAGCTTGGCCAGGGGGCCTGAGCAGTTCTTC
TRBV15	once	NA	TRBJ2-7	CATSRDLDLYEQYF	TGTGCCACCAGCAGAGATCTGGACTTATACGAGCAGTACTTC